What follows is one TCR beta chain and its context. Its binding antigen is unknown. Qualities for individual bases were not recorded, and no much larger clone is one base off. The method behind the library was the immunoSEQ multiplex PCR assay. The authors' pipeline ran thus. To diagnose cytomegalovirus status from the catalog of TCR beta chain sequences, a statistical classification framework was built. In TCRdb, the immuneACCESS table is reduced to in-frame sequences with V and J assigned. These tables do not hold every clone; where another copy was compared, an unresolved V gene accounts for under half, and the others remain unexplained. The V and J calls and clone size were taken over from that table, and D and trimming were inferred from the DNA. This sample gives some 150,000 clones in total; roughly nine tenths of them show up just once. 0.6% to 0.8% of the sample comes from the top ten. V is shortened by 4 bases, J by 0 bases, and the region joining them spans 10 bases. Its CDR3 holds 15 amino acids, cysteine through phenylalanine. The only DNA kept is the CDR3, 45 bases in frame from the first base. Looking up the germline V gene (reference sequence) yields CDR1 LNHDA and CDR2 SQIVND.

This specimen belongs to a study of cytomegalovirus exposure and HLA in healthy donors (dated by TCRdb to 2016 to 2017). For context, the study as a whole: The 500 to 800 repertoires of the first cohort and the 120 or so validation repertoires were produced on the same platform, according to a later analysis. The study aimed to test whether cataloging public T cell receptors could reveal signatures of past pathogen exposure. In addition to the first cohort of 666 subjects, a separate validation cohort of 100 to 150 different subjects was used. The study combined high-throughput TCR immunosequencing, statistical association of individual TCRs with disease status, and machine learning to predict cytomegalovirus infection status. Points the paper makes about the study in general: The validation cohort had no HLA typing available for a later analysis, so co-occurrence within that cohort was assessed over all 120 or so repertoires. A total of 150 to 200 TCR beta chains were listed by the study as associated with cytomegalovirus. Most TCR sequences were observed very rarely across donors, whereas some public TCRs were present in many individuals. The classifier was reported to diagnose cytomegalovirus status with high specificity and sensitivity in both the original cohort and the validation cohort. In vitro tests confirmed that three of the cytomegalovirus-associated TCR beta chains recognize cytomegalovirus antigens. According to the authors, the approach could potentially be generalized to other disease states and immunological phenotypes. In a later analysis, TCRs clustered in the first cohort were found to also tend to co-occur in the roughly 130 validation repertoires, with 90% to 95% of cluster scores above 0.

The donors belonged to the validation cohort of about 120 subjects, which was separate from the roughly 700-subject first cohort. Source material: PBMCs. Here the chain combines TRBV19 and TRBJ1-5; the D segment cannot be called with confidence. The source of this sequence is a man aged 18 to 29 in good health and CMV-seronegative. The CDR3 corresponds to CASSTTVYSNQPQHF. At the DNA level, the sequence is TGTGCCAGTAGTACCACGGTTTATAGCAATCAGCCCCAGCATTTT.